This T cell receptor (beta chain) was captured in a study of T cells after yellow fever vaccination. Whole-study results and caveats: Post-booster reappearance was seen for most primary-vaccination clones (around 97% CD4, around 90% CD8). Abundant clonotypes from the bulk population could contaminate FACS-sorted repertoires.

In this sample, this clonotype turned up many times. What it binds is not known. From germline, CDR1 is SGHRS and CDR2 YFSETQ. Trimming took 0 bases from V and 2 from J; bases not matched to a gene: 2. This CDR3 is built from 15 residues. TCRdb re-called the 5' RACE reads through MiXCR, storing one row per CDR3 protein. The top ten hold roughly a sixth of the sample, which has more than 300,000 distinct CDR3 sequences, 6.8% seen once. The chain combines TRBV5-1 with TRBJ2-1, with 7 positions matching TRBD2. The receptor was isolated from a man between 18 and 29 years old who received the YFV17D yellow fever vaccine. This specimen was PBMCs, taken 35 to 50 days after the first yellow fever vaccination. The DNA for the CDR3 is TGCGCCAGCAGCTTGGCTAGCGGAGCCTACAATGAGCAGTTCTTC. It specifies CASSLASGAYNEQFF.